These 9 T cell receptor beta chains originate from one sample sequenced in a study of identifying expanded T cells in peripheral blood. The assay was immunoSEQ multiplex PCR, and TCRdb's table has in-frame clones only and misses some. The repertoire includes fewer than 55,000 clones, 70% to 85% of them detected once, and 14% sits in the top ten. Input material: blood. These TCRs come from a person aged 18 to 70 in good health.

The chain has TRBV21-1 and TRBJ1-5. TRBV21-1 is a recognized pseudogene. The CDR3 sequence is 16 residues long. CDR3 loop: CASSKGEGYSNQPQHF. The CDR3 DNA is TGTGCCAGCAGCAAGGGGGAAGGGTATAGCAATCAGCCCCAGCATTTT.

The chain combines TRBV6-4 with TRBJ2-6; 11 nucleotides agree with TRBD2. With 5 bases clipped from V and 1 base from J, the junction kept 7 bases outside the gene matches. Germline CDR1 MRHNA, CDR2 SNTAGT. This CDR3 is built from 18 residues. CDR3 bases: TGTGCCAGCAGTAAGCTAGCGGGAGGTCTGTCTGGGGCCAACGTCCTGACTTTC. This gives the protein CASSKLAGGLSGANVLTF.

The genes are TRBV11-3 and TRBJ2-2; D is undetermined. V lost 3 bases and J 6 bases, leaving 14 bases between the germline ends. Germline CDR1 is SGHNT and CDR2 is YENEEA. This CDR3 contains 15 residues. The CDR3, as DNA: TGTGCCAGCAGCTTCAGAGGAACGGAAGCCGGGGAGCTGTTTTTT. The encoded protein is CASSFRGTEAGELFF.

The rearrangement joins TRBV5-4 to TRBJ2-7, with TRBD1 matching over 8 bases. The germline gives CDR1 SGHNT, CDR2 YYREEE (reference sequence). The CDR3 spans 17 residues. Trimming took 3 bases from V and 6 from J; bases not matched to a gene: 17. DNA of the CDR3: TGTGCCAGCAGCTCACCAGACCTGGGACAGGCGGTGCTCGAGCAGTACTTC. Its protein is CASSSPDLGQAVLEQYF.

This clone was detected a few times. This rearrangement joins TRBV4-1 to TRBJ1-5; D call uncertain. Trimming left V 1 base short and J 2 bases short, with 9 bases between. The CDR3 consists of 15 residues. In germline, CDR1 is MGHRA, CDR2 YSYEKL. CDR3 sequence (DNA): TGCGCCAGCAGCCAAGGAAGGACGGGCAATCAGCCCCAGCATTTT. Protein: CASSQGRTGNQPQHF.

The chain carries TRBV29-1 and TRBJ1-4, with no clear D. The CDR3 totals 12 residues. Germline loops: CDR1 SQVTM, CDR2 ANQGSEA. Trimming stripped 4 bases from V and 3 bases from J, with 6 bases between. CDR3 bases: TGCAGCGTTGGAAGGGCTAATGAAAAACTGTTTTTT. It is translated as CSVGRANEKLFF.

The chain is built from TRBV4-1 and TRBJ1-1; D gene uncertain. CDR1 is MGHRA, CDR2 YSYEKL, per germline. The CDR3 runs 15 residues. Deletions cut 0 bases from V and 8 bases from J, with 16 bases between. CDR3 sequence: CASSQDPQAVGEAFF. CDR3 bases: TGCGCCAGCAGCCAAGATCCCCAGGCGGTGGGGGAAGCTTTCTTT.

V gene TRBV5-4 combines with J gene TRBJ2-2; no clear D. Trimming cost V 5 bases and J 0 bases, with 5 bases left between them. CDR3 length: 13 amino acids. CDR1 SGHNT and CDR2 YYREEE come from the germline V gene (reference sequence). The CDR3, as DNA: TGTGCCAGCAGAGCAACGAACACCGGGGAGCTGTTTTTT. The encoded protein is CASRATNTGELFF.

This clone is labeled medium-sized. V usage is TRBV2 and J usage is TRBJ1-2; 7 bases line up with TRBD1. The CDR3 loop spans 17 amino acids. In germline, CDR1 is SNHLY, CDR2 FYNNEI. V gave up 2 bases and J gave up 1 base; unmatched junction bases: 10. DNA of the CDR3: TGTGCCAGCAGTGAATGGCGGGACAGAGTTTTTAACTATGGCTACACCTTC. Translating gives CASSEWRDRVFNYGYTF.